This passage covers 30 T cell receptor beta chains from one sample sequenced in a study of T cell changes during pregnancy in multiple sclerosis. Using immunoSEQ multiplex PCR, the repertoire was profiled, and TCRdb retains in-frame clones only, with some absent. Of fewer than 85,000 clones listed, approximately 94% are singletons. Here the sequenced sample was peripheral blood, taken after pregnancy. The receptors here all came from a female donor in good health, enrolled as a control in a pregnancy study.

The CDR3 coding sequence is TGTGCCAGCAGAACCCGACAGGGCGGGATTATGGAAAAACTGTTTTTT. This sequence encodes CASRTRQGGIMEKLFF. This chain uses TRBV28 with TRBJ1-4; 7 bases align to TRBD1. The CDR3 runs 16 residues. V trimming: 6 bases; J trimming: 8 bases; junction bases outside the gene matches: 15. The V gene's germline CDR1 is MDHEN and CDR2 SYDVKM.

This chain connects TRBV2 to TRBJ2-3, with 12 bases matching TRBD2. V was pared by 4 bases and J by 0 bases, with 5 bases of the junction left unmatched. Germline CDR1 is SNHLY and CDR2 is FYNNEI. This CDR3 region has 17 residues. In DNA, the CDR3 is TGTGCCAGCAGTGTGGGCCTAGCGGGAGGGAGCACAGATACGCAGTATTTT. Its protein is CASSVGLAGGSTDTQYF.

The rearrangement joins TRBV4-3 to TRBJ1-4; 9 positions agree with TRBD1. Losses at the gene ends were 4 bases for V and 11 bases for J; bases not matched to a gene: 11. Looked up from germline, CDR1 is LGHNA and CDR2 is YSLEER. The CDR3 spans 15 residues. The CDR3 region has the DNA TGCGCCAGCAGCCGGGAAGGACAGGGGCAAGGGAAACTGTTTTTT. This gives the protein CASSREGQGQGKLFF.

The V call is TRBV10-3, the J call TRBJ1-2; TRBD1 matches at 7 bases. Germline CDR1 reads ENHRY; CDR2 reads SYGVKD. The J segment lost 3 bases and the V segment lost 10 bases, leaving 5 bases of the junction unmatched. CDR3 length equals 12 residues. The CDR3 DNA is TGTGCCAGCCGGGACAGCTACTATGGCTACACCTTC. Its protein product is CASRDSYYGYTF.

This sequence joins TRBV6-5 and TRBJ2-7; D is possibly TRBD2 (5 bases). The ends were cut back, 6 bases at V and 5 bases at J, with 8 bases in the middle. The CDR3 loop spans 11 amino acids. Germline CDR1 and CDR2: MNHEY and SVGAGI. CDR3 sequence reads: CASRAVHEQYF. In DNA, the CDR3 is TGTGCCAGCAGAGCGGTTCACGAGCAGTACTTC.

The chain employs TRBV5-4 and TRBJ2-3; TRBD2 matches at 9 bases. Trimming cost V 4 bases and J 3 bases; bases outside gene matches: 6. The length of the CDR3 is 15 residues. Germline loops: CDR1 SGHNT, CDR2 YYREEE (reference sequence). The CDR3 nucleotides read TGTGCCAGCAGCCAACCGAGCGGGGGGACAGATACGCAGTATTTT. Its translation is CASSQPSGGTDTQYF.

The rearrangement uses TRBV19 and TRBJ2-2; TRBD1 aligns across 9 bases. Germline V CDR1 and CDR2: LNHDA, SQIVND (reference sequence). This CDR3 spans 15 amino acids. Losses at the gene ends were 7 bases for V and 7 bases for J; bases not matched to a gene: 10. The CDR3 sequence is CASTQGDRDVGELFF. In DNA form, the CDR3 reads TGTGCCAGTACCCAAGGGGACAGGGACGTCGGGGAGCTGTTTTTT.

This chain uses TRBV2 with TRBJ2-3, with D tentatively TRBD2 (6 bases). Trimming left V 6 bases short and J 0 bases short, with 10 bases between. This CDR3 contains 14 residues. Per germline, CDR1 SNHLY and CDR2 FYNNEI. CDR3 sequence reads: CASSRLGSTDTQYF. DNA of the CDR3: TGTGCCAGCAGCCGACTAGGGAGCACAGATACGCAGTATTTT.

For the CDR3, the DNA is TGTGCCAGCAGCGCCTCCTATTTGGGGACTAGCGGGAGGGCGGGTGAGCAGTTCTTC. Translated, it gives CASSASYLGTSGRAGEQFF. The chain has TRBV9 and TRBJ2-1; 16 bases are a match to TRBD2. V lost 3 bases and J lost 9; bases outside the gene matches: 15. The germline gives CDR1 SGDLS, CDR2 YYNGEE. This CDR3 is built from 19 residues.

The chain carries TRBV19 and TRBJ2-7, with 10 bases identical to TRBD1. The CDR3 is made up of 16 amino acids. V lost 7 bases to trimming and J lost 2 bases; unmatched junction nucleotides: 11. Germline V gives CDR1 LNHDA, CDR2 SQIVND (reference sequence). CDR3 nucleotides: TGTGCCAGTATGGACCCCCGGGACAGGGGTACCTACGAGCAGTACTTC. It translates to CASMDPRDRGTYEQYF.

The genes are TRBV6-6 and TRBJ1-2, with TRBD1 matching 8 bases. The CDR3 runs 13 residues. The germline gives CDR1 MNHNY, CDR2 SVGAGI (reference sequence). Trimming took 5 bases from V and 4 from J; bases not matched to a gene: 3. This CDR3 reads CASSPDRAYGYTF. The CDR3 DNA reads TGTGCCAGCAGTCCGGACAGGGCCTATGGCTACACCTTC.

The CDR3, as DNA: TGTGCCAGCCAAAGCTTGGGGGGTCCTGAGCAGTTCTTC. This translates into CASQSLGGPEQFF. The chain combines TRBV5-6 with TRBJ2-1; D perhaps matches TRBD2 (6 bases). Germline V gene sequence: CDR1 SGHDT, CDR2 YYEEEE. Trimming took 7 bases from V and 9 from J, leaving 17 bases between them. The CDR3 is 13 amino acids.

This clone was seen just once. This chain links TRBV9 with TRBJ2-3; weak D call: TRBD2 (5 bases). Germline V lookup: CDR1 SGDLS, CDR2 YYNGEE. Trimming took 2 bases from V and 3 from J, leaving 7 bases between them. The CDR3 has 13 amino acids. The chain's CDR3 is CASSVSGTDTQYF. Here the CDR3 DNA reads TGTGCCAGCAGCGTTTCGGGGACAGATACGCAGTATTTT.

The chain couples TRBV6-1 to TRBJ2-2, with 12 nucleotides matching TRBD2. V trimming: 2 bases; J trimming: 6 bases; junction bases outside the gene matches: 10. CDR1 and CDR2 from the germline V gene are MNHNS and SASEGT. The CDR3 covers 18 residues. The CDR3 DNA is TGTGCCAGCAGTGAACGTATGGGGGCTAGCGGGAGGGCCGGGGAGCTGTTTTTT. Translating it yields CASSERMGASGRAGELFF.

This chain connects TRBV4-2 to TRBJ1-2, with 9 bases fitting TRBD1. The CDR3 is 20 amino acids. Germline values: CDR1 LGHNA, CDR2 YNFKEQ. V lost 0 bases to trimming and J lost 3 bases; unmatched junction nucleotides: 17. CDR3 coding DNA: TGTGCCAGCAGCCAAGATCGATACAGGGGGCCCTACAGGCAACACTATGGCTACACCTTC. This translates into CASSQDRYRGPYRQHYGYTF.

The V and J genes are TRBV5-4 and TRBJ2-2; D might be TRBD1 (5 bases). The CDR3 totals 15 residues. Per germline, CDR1 SGHNT and CDR2 YYREEE (reference sequence). Trimming stripped 1 base from V and 0 bases from J, with 7 bases between. CDR3 nucleotide sequence: TGTGCCAGCAGCTTGACAGGCCCGAACACCGGGGAGCTGTTTTTT. It codes for CASSLTGPNTGELFF.

The genes are TRBV4-3 and TRBJ1-1; weak D call: TRBD1 (5 bases). V lost 2 bases to trimming and J lost 4 bases, with 17 bases between them. CDR3 length: 16 residues. CDR1 is LGHNA, CDR2 YSLEER, per germline. The CDR3 protein is CASSQIWGGKGTEAFF. CDR3 DNA sequence: TGCGCCAGCAGCCAAATCTGGGGGGGGAAAGGCACTGAAGCTTTCTTT.

The chain recombines TRBV6-1 with TRBJ2-3; the match to TRBD2 covers 16 bases. The CDR3 extends over 17 amino acids. After removal of 2 bases from V and 7 bases from J, the junction contained 6 bases not matched to a gene. Germline CDR1 is MNHNS and CDR2 is SASEGT. In nucleotides, the CDR3 is TGTGCCAGCAGTGAATTGGGACTAGCGGGGGGGACGTATACGCAGTATTTT. Its protein product is CASSELGLAGGTYTQYF.

This clone has only one observation. This chain uses TRBV7-2 with TRBJ2-3, with TRBD2 identical over 9 bases. Germline V gene data show CDR1 as SGHTA and CDR2 as FQGNSA. The CDR3 extends over 17 amino acids. J gave up 0 bases and V 4 bases, and 8 bases lay outside the gene matches. This CDR3 reads CASSYGGRDSSTDTQYF. CDR3 sequence (DNA): TGTGCCAGCAGCTATGGCGGGAGGGATTCTAGCACAGATACGCAGTATTTT. Full variable domain (missing parts from reference TRBV7-2 and TRBJ2-3): GAGVSQSPSNKVTEKGKDVELRCDPISGHTALYWYRQSLGQGLEFLIYFQGNSAPDKSGLPSDRFSAERTGGSVSTLTIQRTQQEDSAVYLCASSYGGRDSSTDTQYFGPGTRLTVL.

Only a few counts were recorded for this clone. The genes are TRBV6-5 and TRBJ1-5, with D unresolved. V dropped 0 bases and J dropped 4 bases, with 13 bases sitting between them. Germline values: CDR1 MNHEY, CDR2 SVGAGI. The CDR3 sequence is 16 residues long. The CDR3: CASSYSLPGTNQPQHF. CDR3 DNA: TGTGCCAGCAGTTACTCCCTGCCGGGAACGAATCAGCCCCAGCATTTT.

This clone appeared once. The rearrangement joins TRBV18 to TRBJ1-2; D unclear. Germline CDR1 and CDR2: KGHSH and LQKENI. CDR3 length equals 13 residues. The V end was cut by 5 bases, the J end by 8 bases, with 15 bases between. In DNA form, the CDR3 reads TGTGCCAGCTCATCCCCTCAAACCGGGGGCTACACCTTC. Its protein product is CASSSPQTGGYTF.

In DNA form, the CDR3 reads TGTGCCAGCAGCCAGGGGCTCGAAGAGACCCAGTACTTC. Residues: CASSQGLEETQYF. J is TRBJ2-5 and V is TRBV4-2; D possibly corresponds to TRBD1 (5 bases). The germline gives CDR1 LGHNA, CDR2 YNFKEQ. Between the trimmed V and J ends, which lost 3 bases and 3 bases, there was a span of 8 bases. This CDR3 is 13 amino acids long.

The gene calls are TRBV30 and TRBJ1-4; D perhaps matches TRBD1 (5 bases). The germline gives CDR1 GTSNPN, CDR2 SVGIG (reference sequence). The CDR3 runs 13 residues. V was shortened by 4 bases and J by 8 bases, with 14 bases between the two germline ends. The CDR3 loop reads CAWNMGLGEKLFF. The CDR3 nucleotides read TGTGCCTGGAACATGGGACTCGGGGAAAAACTGTTTTTT. The full variable domain, with the rest looked up from reference TRBV30 and TRBJ1-4, is SQTIHQWPATLVQPVGSPLSLECTVEGTSNPNLYWYRQAAGRGLQLLFYSVGIGQISSEVPQNLSASRPQDRQFILSSKKLLLSDSGFYLCAWNMGLGEKLFFGSGTQLSVL.

The chain couples TRBV27 to TRBJ2-2, with TRBD1 matching 8 bases. The CDR3 runs 14 residues. Germline lookup yields CDR1 MNHEY and CDR2 SMNVEV (reference sequence). V dropped 6 bases and J dropped 7; count of bases not matched to a gene: 7. CDR3 loop: CASRRQGSSGELFF. Here the CDR3 DNA reads TGTGCCAGCAGGAGACAGGGGAGTAGCGGGGAGCTGTTTTTT.

The chain uses TRBV6-4 and TRBJ2-2; a weak D match, TRBD1 (6 bases). Between the trimmed V and J ends, which lost 8 bases and 4 bases, there was a span of 14 bases. CDR1 and CDR2 from the germline V gene are MRHNA and SNTAGT. There are 14 residues in the CDR3. The CDR3 DNA follows: TGTGCCAGCGGTTCAGGGGCTGGCACCGGGGAGCTGTTTTTT. It translates to CASGSGAGTGELFF.

The V and J genes are TRBV7-3 and TRBJ2-7; D perhaps matches TRBD2 (6 bases). V lost 3 bases, J lost 1 base, and 13 bases lay in between. The V gene's germline CDR1 is SGHTA and CDR2 FQGTGA. This CDR3 comprises 15 residues. CDR3 sequence (DNA): TGTGCCAGCAGCTTGCGGGGAGGCCTTTCCTACGAGCAGTACTTC. Translated: CASSLRGGLSYEQYF.

This chain connects TRBV7-2 to TRBJ2-7; D may be TRBD2 (6 bases). The CDR3 covers 16 residues. CDR1 and CDR2 from the germline V gene are SGHTA and FQGNSA. V dropped 1 base and J dropped 0 bases, with 13 bases sitting between them. CDR3 DNA: TGTGCCAGCAGCTTAGACGCGGGACTCCTCTCCTACGAGCAGTACTTC. Residues: CASSLDAGLLSYEQYF.

The chain employs TRBV5-6 and TRBJ2-1, with TRBD2 matching 15 bases. The junction had 3 bases not matched to a gene; V was cut back by 5 bases and J by 3 bases. The V gene's germline CDR1 is SGHDT and CDR2 YYEEEE. There are 16 residues in the CDR3. The CDR3 coding sequence is TGTGCCAGCAGGGGACTAGCGGGGGGTATCTACAATGAGCAGTTCTTC. It translates to CASRGLAGGIYNEQFF.

A single count supports this clone. V and J are TRBV12-5 and TRBJ1-1; D possibly corresponds to TRBD1 (6 bases). Per germline, CDR1 LGHNT and CDR2 FRNRAP. V was cut by 6 bases and J by 1 base, with 9 bases left in between. The CDR3 length is 13 residues. CDR3: CASGLTGNTEAFF. The CDR3 nucleotides are TGTGCTAGTGGCCTGACAGGGAACACTGAAGCTTTCTTT. The full variable domain, in which reference TRBV12-5 and TRBJ1-1 provide the parts outside the CDR3, is DARVTQTPRHKVTEMGQEVTMRCQPILGHNTVFWYRQTMMQGLELLAYFRNRAPLDDSGMPKDRFSAEMPDATLATLKIQPSEPRDSAVYFCASGLTGNTEAFFGQGTRLTVV.

This clone has just one count. The chain recombines TRBV27 with TRBJ2-4; D not resolved. V was clipped by 4 bases and J by 3 bases, with 19 bases between them. Germline CDR1 MNHEY, CDR2 SMNVEV (reference sequence). The CDR3 loop spans 17 amino acids. CDR3 sequence reads: CASSSNPLRVGKNIQYF. CDR3 sequence (DNA): TGTGCCAGCAGTTCAAACCCCCTCCGGGTCGGCAAAAACATTCAGTACTTC.